One sample yielded the 24 T cell receptor beta chains listed below, sequenced in a study of blood T cell repertoires in COVID-19 (dated by TCRdb to about 2020). Receptor libraries were prepared by the immunoSEQ multiplex PCR assay. As stored in TCRdb, this immuneACCESS dataset retains in-frame rearrangements with V and J assigned. A fraction of the clones does not appear; measured against another copy, unresolved V genes explain less than half of the discrepancy, and the remainder lacks a known reason. The sample data list about 40,000 clones, and around nine tenths of these were observed just once. The top ten hold roughly 10% of the sample. Sequencing was done on a sample of peripheral blood. The source is a woman between 65 and 79 years old with acute or convalescent COVID-19.

This clone was observed once. This chain uses TRBV3-1 (or the pseudogene TRBV3-2) with TRBJ1-2; 8 nucleotides line up with TRBD1. With V trimmed by 4 bases and J by 3 bases, 7 bases remained unmatched. CDR1 is LGHDT and CDR2 is YNNKEL in the germline V gene (reference sequence). CDR3 length equals 15 residues. The CDR3 bases are TGTGCCAGCAGCCCGCAGGGGGCAGGTCACTATGGCTACACCTTC. Protein: CASSPQGAGHYGYTF.

The chain carries TRBV6-6 and TRBJ1-4; D is unresolved. The germline V gene has CDR1 MNHNY and CDR2 SVGAGI (reference sequence). V lost 1 base to trimming and J lost 7 bases, with 4 bases between them. This CDR3 contains 12 residues. Here the CDR3 DNA reads TGTGCCAGCAGTTACTTCGGTGAAAAACTGTTTTTT. Translated, it gives CASSYFGEKLFF.

V and J are TRBV18 and TRBJ2-3, with TRBD2 matching 13 bases. CDR3 size: 15 residues. Germline trimming cut 5 bases from V and 4 bases from J; bases unmatched to any gene: 3. CDR1 KGHSH and CDR2 LQKENI come from the germline V gene. CDR3 sequence: CASSAGLAGSDTQYF. CDR3 coding DNA: TGTGCCAGCTCAGCGGGACTAGCGGGATCAGATACGCAGTATTTT.

Here the CDR3 reads CASSTRDYPGETQYF. CDR3 DNA: TGCGCCAGCAGTACCCGGGACTACCCTGGCGAGACCCAGTACTTC. The genes are TRBV5-1 and TRBJ2-5; 7 bases match TRBD2. CDR3 length: 15 amino acids. V was clipped by 5 bases and J by 5 bases; unmatched bases: 12. Germline values: CDR1 SGHRS, CDR2 YFSETQ.

This clone turned up a few times. J is TRBJ2-2 and V is TRBV9; the match to TRBD1 covers 8 bases. The germline gives CDR1 SGDLS, CDR2 YYNGEE. Unmatched junction bases numbered 5, after V lost 1 base and J lost 6 bases. The CDR3 consists of 15 residues. The CDR3 coding sequence is TGTGCCAGCAGCGTATATCAGGGGGCCTCCGGGGAGCTGTTTTTT. This gives the protein CASSVYQGASGELFF. Using reference TRBV9 and TRBJ2-2 for the parts outside the CDR3, the full variable domain is DSGVTQTPKHLITATGQRVTLRCSPRSGDLSVYWYQQSLDQGLQFLIQYYNGEERAKGNILERFSAQQFPDLHSELNLSSLELGDSALYFCASSVYQGASGELFFGEGSRLTVL.

The chain employs TRBV5-1 and TRBJ1-2; 10 bases are shared with TRBD1. The V gene's germline CDR1 is SGHRS and CDR2 YFSETQ. This CDR3 comprises 13 residues. V gave up 5 bases and J gave up 6 bases; unmatched junction bases: 4. CDR3 coding DNA: TGCGCCAGCAGAGGAGGGACAGGGGATGGCTACACCTTC. The encoded protein is CASRGGTGDGYTF. Filled out from reference TRBV5-1 and TRBJ1-2, the complete variable domain reads KAGVTQTPRYLIKTRGQQVTLSCSPISGHRSVSWYQQTPGQGLQFLFEYFSETQRNKGNFPGRFSGRQFSNSRSEMNVSTLELGDSALYLCASRGGTGDGYTFGSGTRLTVV.

The chain links TRBV5-1 to TRBJ2-7; 7 bases line up with TRBD1. V dropped 0 bases and J dropped 3; count of bases not matched to a gene: 3. The germline CDR1 and CDR2 sequences are SGHRS and YFSETQ. The CDR3 extends over 14 amino acids. CDR3 in DNA: TGCGCCAGCAGCTTGGCCGACAGGGTCTACGAGCAGTACGTC. Protein: CASSLADRVYEQYV.

The chain recombines TRBV23-1 with TRBJ1-1; D is ambiguous. TRBV23-1 is given ORF status, its function remaining uncertain. Trimming removed 2 bases from V and 7 bases from J, with 11 bases in between. The CDR3 runs to 13 residues. The CDR3 here is CASSQRVRLEAFF. The CDR3 region has the DNA TGCGCCAGCAGTCAACGGGTCCGACTTGAAGCTTTCTTT.

The chain combines TRBV24-1 with TRBJ2-1, with 8 bases matching TRBD2. Germline CDR1 is KGHDR and CDR2 is SFDVKD. V dropped 0 bases and J dropped 4; count of bases not matched to a gene: 4. The CDR3 runs 16 residues. Here the CDR3 reads CATSDLGGGRYNEQFF. The CDR3, as DNA: TGTGCCACCAGTGATTTGGGCGGGGGGAGGTACAATGAGCAGTTCTTC.

The chain carries TRBV9 and TRBJ1-1, with a tentative D call TRBD1 (5 bases). The CDR3 totals 14 residues. In germline, CDR1 is SGDLS, CDR2 YYNGEE. The V and J ends lost 4 bases and 1 base respectively, with 11 bases between them. The CDR3: CASSLGHANTEAFF. In DNA form, the CDR3 reads TGTGCCAGCAGCCTCGGACACGCGAACACTGAAGCTTTCTTT.

This clone showed up just once. This chain connects TRBV7-3 to TRBJ2-3, with D perhaps matching TRBD2 (6 bases). The V end was cut by 5 bases, the J end by 5 bases, with 11 bases between. Germline CDR1 is SGHTA and CDR2 is FQGTGA. CDR3 length: 13 amino acids. The CDR3 nucleotides are TGTGCCAGCAGCACGGGAGCTGAAGATACGCAGTATTTT. Translating gives CASSTGAEDTQYF.

This clone came up once. The J gene is TRBJ2-5, the V gene TRBV10-3, with D perhaps TRBD2 (5 bases). CDR1 and CDR2 (germline): ENHRY, SYGVKD. V was clipped by 6 bases and J by 7 bases, with 15 bases between them. This CDR3 has 13 residues. The CDR3 loop reads CAISPGSRPTQYF. The CDR3 DNA reads TGTGCCATCAGCCCGGGATCACGACCGACCCAGTACTTC.

The chain recombines TRBV5-6 with TRBJ2-3; TRBD1 might be the D (5 bases). Germline values: CDR1 SGHDT, CDR2 YYEEEE. The CDR3 has 15 amino acids. V lost 4 bases and J 2 bases, leaving 14 bases between the germline ends. The CDR3 DNA reads TGTGCCAGCAGCCCCAGTGGGGCCCTCACAGATACGCAGTATTTT. It yields the protein CASSPSGALTDTQYF.

The chain carries TRBV18 and TRBJ2-2; 9 bases are shared with TRBD2. Looked up from germline, CDR1 is KGHSH and CDR2 is LQKENI. The CDR3 extends over 15 amino acids. V was pared by 3 bases and J by 3 bases, with 2 bases of the junction left unmatched. CDR3 coding DNA: TGTGCCAGCTCACCGGGACTAGCTGACACCGGGGAGCTGTTTTTT. Translating it yields CASSPGLADTGELFF.

The rearrangement links TRBV3-1 (or the pseudogene TRBV3-2) to TRBJ2-6, with TRBD1 identical over 7 bases. The CDR3 covers 17 residues. Germline lookup yields CDR1 LGHDT and CDR2 YNNKEL (reference sequence). The junction had 6 bases not matched to a gene; V was cut back by 4 bases and J by 0 bases. The CDR3, as DNA: TGTGCCAGCAGCCGCACGACAGGGACCTCTGGGGCCAACGTCCTGACTTTC. This gives the protein CASSRTTGTSGANVLTF.

The rearrangement links TRBV13 to TRBJ2-2; a weak D match, TRBD2 (6 bases). The V and J ends lost 2 bases and 4 bases respectively, with 14 bases between them. CDR1 is PRHDT and CDR2 is FYEKMQ in the germline V gene (reference sequence). The CDR3 has 16 residues. CDR3 loop: CASSLTGRGSTGELFF. The DNA of the CDR3 is TGTGCCAGCAGCTTAACGGGTCGGGGGAGCACCGGGGAGCTGTTTTTT.

V is TRBV19 and J is TRBJ2-3; 12 bases agree with TRBD2. Germline V lookup: CDR1 LNHDA, CDR2 SQIVND (reference sequence). The CDR3 spans 15 residues. V was clipped by 6 bases and J by 3 bases; unmatched bases: 4. The CDR3 bases are TGTGCCAGTAGCCCTGGGACTAGCGGGACAGATACGCAGTATTTT. It translates to CASSPGTSGTDTQYF.

About this clone: Within the sample, other DNA sequences also encode this same CDR3. CDR3: CSARAGHEQYV. The CDR3 DNA follows: TGCAGTGCTAGGGCAGGCCACGAGCAGTACGTC. V and J are TRBV20-1 and TRBJ2-7, with D unresolved. Germline V CDR1 and CDR2: DFQATT, SNEGSKA (reference sequence). Trimming took 3 bases from V and 5 from J, leaving 8 bases between them. The CDR3 covers 11 residues.

The J gene is TRBJ2-5, the V gene TRBV15; the D gene is possibly TRBD2 (6 bases). CDR3 length equals 12 residues. Trimming removed 6 bases from V and 5 bases from J, with 10 bases in between. Germline values: CDR1 LNHNV, CDR2 YYDKDF (reference sequence). CDR3 DNA: TGTGCCACCAGTGGCGGGGTCGAGACCCAGTACTTC. This sequence encodes CATSGGVETQYF.

The chain links TRBV10-2 to TRBJ2-3; 11 nucleotides agree with TRBD2. The CDR3 runs to 17 residues. The germline V gene has CDR1 WSHSY and CDR2 SAAADI. V dropped 6 bases and J dropped 5; count of bases not matched to a gene: 13. CDR3 sequence reads: CASRPVAGGPGLDTQYF. The CDR3 region has the DNA TGCGCCAGCAGACCGGTAGCGGGGGGGCCCGGGTTAGATACGCAGTATTTT.

In its sample, this clone was seen once. The chain carries TRBV28 and TRBJ1-5, with TRBD1 as a possible D gene (5 bases). CDR3 length: 16 amino acids. Trimming took 5 bases from V and 0 from J, leaving 14 bases between them. Germline CDR1 MDHEN, CDR2 SYDVKM. This CDR3 is CASSGGEALSNQPQHF. CDR3 nucleotide sequence: TGTGCCAGCAGTGGGGGGGAGGCTCTTAGCAATCAGCCCCAGCATTTT.

J is TRBJ2-1 and V is TRBV3-1 (or the pseudogene TRBV3-2); TRBD2 aligns across 9 bases. The length of the CDR3 is 15 residues. V gave up 0 bases and J gave up 15 bases; unmatched junction bases: 12. Germline-derived CDR1 and CDR2 are LGHDT and YNNKEL (reference sequence). The CDR3: CASSQDGSAGGPLFF. Written as DNA, the CDR3 is TGTGCCAGCAGCCAAGATGGGTCAGCGGGAGGCCCTCTGTTCTTC.

This chain links TRBV27 with TRBJ1-2, with D possibly TRBD1 on 6 matching bases. CDR3 size: 14 residues. Germline V CDR1 and CDR2: MNHEY, SMNVEV (reference sequence). Trimming removed 4 bases at V and 6 bases at J, with 15 bases between. The CDR3 here is CASSSRLQGDGYTF. CDR3 nucleotides: TGTGCCAGCAGTTCCCGTTTACAGGGTGATGGCTACACCTTC.

CDR3 protein: CASSLGRPGGPGTGELFF. The DNA for the CDR3 is TGTGCCAGCAGCCTGGGGCGGCCGGGAGGGCCGGGCACCGGGGAGCTGTTTTTT. The chain recombines TRBV4-2 with TRBJ2-2; TRBD2 aligns across 8 bases. V lost 4 bases, J lost 4 bases, and 14 bases stayed unmatched. Germline V gene sequence: CDR1 LGHNA, CDR2 YNFKEQ. This CDR3 is built from 18 residues.